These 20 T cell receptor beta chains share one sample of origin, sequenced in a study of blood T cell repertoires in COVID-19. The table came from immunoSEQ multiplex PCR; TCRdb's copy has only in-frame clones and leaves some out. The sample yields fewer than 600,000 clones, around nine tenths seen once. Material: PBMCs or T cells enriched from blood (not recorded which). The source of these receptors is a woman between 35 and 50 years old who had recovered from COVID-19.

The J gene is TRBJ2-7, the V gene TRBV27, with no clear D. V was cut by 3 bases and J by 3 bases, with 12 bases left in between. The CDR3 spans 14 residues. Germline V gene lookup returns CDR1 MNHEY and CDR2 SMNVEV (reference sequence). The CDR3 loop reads CASSFLETLYEQYF. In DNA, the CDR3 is TGTGCCAGCAGTTTTCTCGAGACTCTCTACGAGCAGTACTTC.

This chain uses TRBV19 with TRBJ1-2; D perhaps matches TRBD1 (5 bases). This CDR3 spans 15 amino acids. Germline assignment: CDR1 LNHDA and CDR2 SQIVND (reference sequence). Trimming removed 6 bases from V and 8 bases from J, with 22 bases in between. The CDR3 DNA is TGTGCCAGTAGCCTCTCCTACTATGGAGGGGTCGGCTACACCTTC. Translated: CASSLSYYGGVGYTF.

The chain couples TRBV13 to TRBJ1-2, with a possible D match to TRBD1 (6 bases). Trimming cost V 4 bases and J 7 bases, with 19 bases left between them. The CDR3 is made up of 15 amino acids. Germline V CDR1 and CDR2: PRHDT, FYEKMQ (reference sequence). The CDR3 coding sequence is TGTGCCAGCAGCTCCAATTTGGGGGGGCTACGTGGCTACACCTTC. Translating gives CASSSNLGGLRGYTF.

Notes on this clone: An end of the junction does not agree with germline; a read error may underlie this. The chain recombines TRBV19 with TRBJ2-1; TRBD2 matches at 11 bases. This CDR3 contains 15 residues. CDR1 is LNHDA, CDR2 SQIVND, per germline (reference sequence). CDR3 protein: CASRRLAGSSNEQFF. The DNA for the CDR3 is TGTGCCAGTAGGCGACTAGCGGGATCCTCCAATGAGCAGTTCTTC.

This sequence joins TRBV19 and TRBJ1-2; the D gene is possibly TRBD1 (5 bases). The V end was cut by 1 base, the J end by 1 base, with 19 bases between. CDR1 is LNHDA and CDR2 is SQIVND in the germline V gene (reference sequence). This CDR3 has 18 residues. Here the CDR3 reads CASSIGGTGEYLNYGYTF. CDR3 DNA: TGTGCCAGTAGTATAGGAGGGACTGGGGAGTACCTTAACTATGGCTACACCTTC. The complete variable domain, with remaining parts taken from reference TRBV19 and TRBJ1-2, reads DGGITQSPKYLFRKEGQNVTLSCEQNLNHDAMYWYRQDPGQGLRLIYYSQIVNDFQKGDIAEGYSVSREKKESFPLTVTSAQKNPTAFYLCASSIGGTGEYLNYGYTFGSGTRLTVV.

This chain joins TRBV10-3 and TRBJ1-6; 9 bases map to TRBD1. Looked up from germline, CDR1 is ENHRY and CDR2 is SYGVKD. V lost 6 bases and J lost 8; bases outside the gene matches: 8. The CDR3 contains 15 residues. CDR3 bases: TGTGCCATCAGCAAAGAATGGACAGGGGATTCACCCCTCCACTTT. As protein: CAISKEWTGDSPLHF.

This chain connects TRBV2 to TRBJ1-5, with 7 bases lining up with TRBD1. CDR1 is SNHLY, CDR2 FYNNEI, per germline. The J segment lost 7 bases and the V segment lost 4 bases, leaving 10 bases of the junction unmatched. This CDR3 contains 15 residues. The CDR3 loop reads CASSVGAGGRQPQHF. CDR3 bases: TGTGCCAGCAGTGTAGGGGCAGGGGGTAGGCAGCCCCAGCATTTT.

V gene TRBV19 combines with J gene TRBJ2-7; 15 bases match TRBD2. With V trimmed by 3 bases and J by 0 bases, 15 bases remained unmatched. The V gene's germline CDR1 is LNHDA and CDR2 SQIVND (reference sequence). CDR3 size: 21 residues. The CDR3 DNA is TGTGCCAGTAGTATTGTTGTTGGTAGTGGGACTAGCGGGAGGCCCTCCTACGAGCAGTACTTC. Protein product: CASSIVVGSGTSGRPSYEQYF.

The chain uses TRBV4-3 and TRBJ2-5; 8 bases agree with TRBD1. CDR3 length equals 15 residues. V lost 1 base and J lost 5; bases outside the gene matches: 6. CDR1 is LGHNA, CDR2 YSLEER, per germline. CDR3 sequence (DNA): TGCGCCAGCAGCCAAGGTACGGGGACAGGCGAGACCCAGTACTTC. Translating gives CASSQGTGTGETQYF.

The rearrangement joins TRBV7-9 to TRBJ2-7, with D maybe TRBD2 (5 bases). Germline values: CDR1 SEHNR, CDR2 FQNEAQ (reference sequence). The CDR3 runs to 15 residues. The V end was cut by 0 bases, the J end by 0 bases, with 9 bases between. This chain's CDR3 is CASSLASGTSYEQYF. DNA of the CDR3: TGTGCCAGCAGCTTAGCGAGCGGTACCTCCTACGAGCAGTACTTC.

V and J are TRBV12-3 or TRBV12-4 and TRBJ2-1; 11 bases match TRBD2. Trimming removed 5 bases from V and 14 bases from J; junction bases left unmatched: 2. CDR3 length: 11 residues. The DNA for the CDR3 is TGTGCCAGCAGTCAGGGACTAGCGGAGTTCTTC. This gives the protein CASSQGLAEFF.

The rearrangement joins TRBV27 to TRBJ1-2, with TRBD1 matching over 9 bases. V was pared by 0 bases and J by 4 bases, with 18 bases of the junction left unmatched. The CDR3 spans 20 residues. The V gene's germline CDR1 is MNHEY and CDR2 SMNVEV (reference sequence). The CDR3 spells CASSLSKSGDSGTGIYGYTF. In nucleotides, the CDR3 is TGTGCCAGCAGTTTATCAAAATCAGGAGATTCCGGGACAGGGATCTATGGCTACACCTTC.

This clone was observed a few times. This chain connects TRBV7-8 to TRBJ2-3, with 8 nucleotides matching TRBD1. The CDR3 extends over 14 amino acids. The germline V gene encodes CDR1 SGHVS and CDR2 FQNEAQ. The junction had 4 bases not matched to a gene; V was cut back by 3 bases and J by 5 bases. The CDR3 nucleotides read TGTGCCAGCAGCTTTAGGACAGGGATAGATACGCAGTATTTT. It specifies CASSFRTGIDTQYF. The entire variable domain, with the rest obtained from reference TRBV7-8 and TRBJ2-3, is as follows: GAGVSQSPRYKVAKRGQDVALRCDPISGHVSLFWYQQALGQGPEFLTYFQNEAQLDKSGLPSDRFFAERPEGSVSTLKIQRTQQEDSAVYLCASSFRTGIDTQYFGPGTRLTVL.

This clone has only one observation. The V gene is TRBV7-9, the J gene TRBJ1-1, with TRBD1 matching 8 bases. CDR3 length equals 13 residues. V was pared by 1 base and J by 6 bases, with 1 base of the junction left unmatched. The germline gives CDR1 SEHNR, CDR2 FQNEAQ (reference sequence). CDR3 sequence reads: CASSLGTGSEAFF. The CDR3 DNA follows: TGTGCCAGCAGCTTAGGGACAGGGTCTGAAGCTTTCTTT.

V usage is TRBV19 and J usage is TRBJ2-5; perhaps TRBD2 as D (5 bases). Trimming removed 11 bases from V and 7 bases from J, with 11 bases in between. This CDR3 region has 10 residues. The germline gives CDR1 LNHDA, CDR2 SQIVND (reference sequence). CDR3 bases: TGTGCCTGCGGGTTCGGGACCCAGTACTTC. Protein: CACGFGTQYF.

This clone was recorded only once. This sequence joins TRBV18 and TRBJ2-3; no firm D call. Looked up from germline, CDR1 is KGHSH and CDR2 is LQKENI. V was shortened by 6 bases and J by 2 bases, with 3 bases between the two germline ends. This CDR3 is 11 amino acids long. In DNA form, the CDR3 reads TGTGCCAGCTCCAACACAGATACGCAGTATTTT. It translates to CASSNTDTQYF. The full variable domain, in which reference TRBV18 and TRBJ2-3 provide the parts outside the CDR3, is NAGVMQNPRHLVRRRGQEARLRCSPMKGHSHVYWYRQLPEEGLKFMVYLQKENIIDESGMPKERFSAEFPKEGPSILRIQQVVRGDSAAYFCASSNTDTQYFGPGTRLTVL.

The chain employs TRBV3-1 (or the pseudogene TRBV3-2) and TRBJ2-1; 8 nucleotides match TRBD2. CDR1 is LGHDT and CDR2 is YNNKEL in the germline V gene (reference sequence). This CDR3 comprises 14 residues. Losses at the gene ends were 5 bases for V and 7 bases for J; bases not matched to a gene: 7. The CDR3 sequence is CASSYLAGPNEQFF. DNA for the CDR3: TGTGCCAGCAGCTATTTAGCGGGGCCAAATGAGCAGTTCTTC.

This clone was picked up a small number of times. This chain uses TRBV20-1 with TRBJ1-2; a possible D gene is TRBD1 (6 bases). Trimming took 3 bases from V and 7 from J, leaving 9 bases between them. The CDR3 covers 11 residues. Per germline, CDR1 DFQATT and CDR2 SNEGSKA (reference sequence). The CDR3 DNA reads TGCAGTGCTAGGGTGGGGGCTGGCTACACCTTC. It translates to CSARVGAGYTF.

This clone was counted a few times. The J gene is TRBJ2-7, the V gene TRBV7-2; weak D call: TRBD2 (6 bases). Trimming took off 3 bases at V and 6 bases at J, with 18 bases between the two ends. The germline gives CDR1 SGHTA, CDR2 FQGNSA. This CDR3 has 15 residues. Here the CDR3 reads CASSFPLGGISEQYF. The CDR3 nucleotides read TGTGCCAGCAGCTTTCCTCTAGGCGGGATCAGCGAGCAGTACTTC.

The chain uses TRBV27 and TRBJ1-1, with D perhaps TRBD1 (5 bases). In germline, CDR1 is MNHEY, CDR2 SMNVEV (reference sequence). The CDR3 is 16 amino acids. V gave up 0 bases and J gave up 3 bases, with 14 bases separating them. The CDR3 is CASSLSMTVRHTEAFF. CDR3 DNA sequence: TGTGCCAGCAGTTTATCCATGACAGTTAGGCACACTGAAGCTTTCTTT.